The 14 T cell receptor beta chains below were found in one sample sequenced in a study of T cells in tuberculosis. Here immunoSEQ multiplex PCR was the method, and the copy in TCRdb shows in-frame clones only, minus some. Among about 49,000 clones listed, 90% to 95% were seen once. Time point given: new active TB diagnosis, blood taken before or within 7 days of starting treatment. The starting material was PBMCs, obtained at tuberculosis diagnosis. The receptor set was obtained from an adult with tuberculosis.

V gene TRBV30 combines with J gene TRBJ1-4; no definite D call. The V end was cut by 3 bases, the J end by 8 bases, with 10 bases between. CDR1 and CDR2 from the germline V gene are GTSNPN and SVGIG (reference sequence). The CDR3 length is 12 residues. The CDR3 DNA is TGTGCCTGGAGCTCCCAACTGGAAAAACTGTTTTTT. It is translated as CAWSSQLEKLFF. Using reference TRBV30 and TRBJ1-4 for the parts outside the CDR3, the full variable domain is SQTIHQWPATLVQPVGSPLSLECTVEGTSNPNLYWYRQAAGRGLQLLFYSVGIGQISSEVPQNLSASRPQDRQFILSSKKLLLSDSGFYLCAWSSQLEKLFFGSGTQLSVL.

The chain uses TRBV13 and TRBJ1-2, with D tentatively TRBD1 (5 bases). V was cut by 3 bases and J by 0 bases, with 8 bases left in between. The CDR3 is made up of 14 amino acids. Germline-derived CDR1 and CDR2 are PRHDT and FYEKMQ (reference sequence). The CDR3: CASSLTDPNYGYTF. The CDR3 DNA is TGTGCCAGCAGCTTGACAGACCCTAACTATGGCTACACCTTC.

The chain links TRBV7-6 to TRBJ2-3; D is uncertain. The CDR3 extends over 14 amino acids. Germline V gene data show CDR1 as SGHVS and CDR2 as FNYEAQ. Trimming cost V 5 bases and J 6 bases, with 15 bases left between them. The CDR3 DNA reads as TGTGCCAGCAGCCTCACAGTATACTCGGATACGCAGTATTTT. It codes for CASSLTVYSDTQYF.

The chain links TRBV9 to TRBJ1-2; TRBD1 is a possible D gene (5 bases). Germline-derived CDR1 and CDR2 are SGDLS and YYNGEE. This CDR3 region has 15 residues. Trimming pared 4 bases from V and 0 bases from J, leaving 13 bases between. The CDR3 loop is CASSLSTEPNYGYTF. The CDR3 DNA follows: TGTGCCAGCAGCTTGTCGACAGAGCCTAACTATGGCTACACCTTC.

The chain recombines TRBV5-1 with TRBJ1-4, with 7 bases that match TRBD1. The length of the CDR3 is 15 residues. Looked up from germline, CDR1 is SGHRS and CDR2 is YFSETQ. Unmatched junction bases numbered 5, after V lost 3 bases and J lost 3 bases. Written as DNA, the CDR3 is TGCGCCAGCAGCTCTGGACAGGCTTCTAATGAAAAACTGTTTTTT. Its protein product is CASSSGQASNEKLFF.

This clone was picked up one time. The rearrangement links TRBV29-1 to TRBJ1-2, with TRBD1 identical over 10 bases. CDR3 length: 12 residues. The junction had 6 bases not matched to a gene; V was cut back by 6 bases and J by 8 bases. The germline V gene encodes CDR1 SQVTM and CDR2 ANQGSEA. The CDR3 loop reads CSVGGQGNGYTF. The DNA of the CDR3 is TGCAGCGTCGGGGGACAGGGGAACGGCTACACCTTC.

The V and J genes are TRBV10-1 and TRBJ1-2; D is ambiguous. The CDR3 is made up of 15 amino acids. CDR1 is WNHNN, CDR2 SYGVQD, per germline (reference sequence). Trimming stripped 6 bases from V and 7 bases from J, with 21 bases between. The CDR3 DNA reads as TGCGCCAGCAGGGAAAATGGAGACGCCAATTTTGGCTACACCTTC. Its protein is CASRENGDANFGYTF.

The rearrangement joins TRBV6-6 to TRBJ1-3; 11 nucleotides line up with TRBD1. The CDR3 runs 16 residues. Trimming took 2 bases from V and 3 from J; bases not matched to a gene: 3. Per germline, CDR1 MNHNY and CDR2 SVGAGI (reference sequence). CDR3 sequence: CASSYGQGADGNTIYF. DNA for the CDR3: TGTGCCAGCAGTTACGGACAGGGGGCGGATGGAAACACCATATATTTT.

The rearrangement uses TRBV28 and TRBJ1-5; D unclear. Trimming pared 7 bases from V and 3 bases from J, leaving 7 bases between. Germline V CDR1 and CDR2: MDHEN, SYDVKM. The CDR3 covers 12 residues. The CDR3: CASMGVNQPQHF. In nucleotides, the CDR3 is TGTGCCAGCATGGGAGTCAATCAGCCCCAGCATTTT.

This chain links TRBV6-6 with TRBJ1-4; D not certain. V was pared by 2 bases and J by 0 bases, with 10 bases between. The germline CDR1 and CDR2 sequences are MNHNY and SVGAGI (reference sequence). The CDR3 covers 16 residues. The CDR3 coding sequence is TGTGCCAGCAGTTACAAATCAGGCTCAACTAATGAAAAACTGTTTTTT. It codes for CASSYKSGSTNEKLFF.

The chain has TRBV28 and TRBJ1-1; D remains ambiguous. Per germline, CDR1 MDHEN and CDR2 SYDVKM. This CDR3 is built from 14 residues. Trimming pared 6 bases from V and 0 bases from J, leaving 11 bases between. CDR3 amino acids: CASSRRHVNTEAFF. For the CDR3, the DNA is TGTGCCAGCAGCCGCCGACACGTGAACACTGAAGCTTTCTTT.

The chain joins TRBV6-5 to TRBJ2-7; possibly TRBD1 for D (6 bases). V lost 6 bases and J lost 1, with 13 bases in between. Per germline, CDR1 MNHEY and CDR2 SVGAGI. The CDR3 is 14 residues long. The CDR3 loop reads CASSRGVPSYEQYF. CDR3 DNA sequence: TGTGCCAGCAGCAGGGGCGTTCCTTCCTACGAGCAGTACTTC.

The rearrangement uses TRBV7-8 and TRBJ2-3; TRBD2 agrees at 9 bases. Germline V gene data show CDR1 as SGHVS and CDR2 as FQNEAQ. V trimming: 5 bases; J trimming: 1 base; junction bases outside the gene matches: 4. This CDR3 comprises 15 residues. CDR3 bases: TGTGCCAGCAGCCTGCGGACTAGCGGCACAGATACGCAGTATTTT. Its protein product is CASSLRTSGTDTQYF.

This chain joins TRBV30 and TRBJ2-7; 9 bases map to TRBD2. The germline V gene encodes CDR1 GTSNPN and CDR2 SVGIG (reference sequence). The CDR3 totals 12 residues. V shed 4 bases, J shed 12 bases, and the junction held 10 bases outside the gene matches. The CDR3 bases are TGTGCCTGGACTAGCGGGACCCTACGAATGTACTTC. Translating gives CAWTSGTLRMYF. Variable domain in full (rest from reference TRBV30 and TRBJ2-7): SQTIHQWPATLVQPVGSPLSLECTVEGTSNPNLYWYRQAAGRGLQLLFYSVGIGQISSEVPQNLSASRPQDRQFILSSKKLLLSDSGFYLCAWTSGTLRMYFGPGTRLTVT.